A single sample gave rise to the 29 T cell receptor beta chains below, sequenced in a study of shared clonotypes between healthy human individuals. Profiling relied on immunoSEQ multiplex PCR, and the TCRdb table lists in-frame clones only, not all of them. The sample consists of roughly 500,000 clones, about four fifths of them appearing once. The sample taken for sequencing was PBMCs. The origin of the receptors is a woman aged 40-49 years in good health. Some clones in this sample may be carry-over from other donors' samples.

Of note for this clone: An end of the junction differs from the germline gene, which may be a read error. The rearrangement uses TRBV29-1 and TRBJ2-7; weak D call: TRBD2 (5 bases). The length of the CDR3 is 11 residues. Germline V lookup: CDR1 SQVTM, CDR2 ANQGSEA. Written as DNA, the CDR3 is TGCAGCGTTGAAGATCAAGGGAGCATTCTCTTC. It is translated as CSVEDQGSILF.

Regarding this clone: Additional DNA sequences in this sample encode the identical CDR3. This chain uses TRBV7-9 with TRBJ1-4; D is unclear. Germline lookup yields CDR1 SEHNR and CDR2 FQNEAQ (reference sequence). Deletions cut 5 bases from V and 0 bases from J, with 10 bases between. This CDR3 region has 15 residues. The CDR3 sequence: CASSLDGATNEKLFF. The CDR3, as DNA: TGTGCCAGCAGCCTGGACGGAGCAACTAATGAAAAACTGTTTTTT.

A note on this clone: Within the sample, other DNA sequences also encode this same CDR3. The genes are TRBV11-2 and TRBJ2-6; D ambiguous. V lost 3 bases and J 4 bases, leaving 4 bases between the germline ends. The V gene's germline CDR1 is SGHAT and CDR2 FQNNGV. This CDR3 has 13 residues. CDR3 in DNA: TGTGCCAGCAGCTTTTCGGGGGCCAACGTCCTGACTTTC. Protein product: CASSFSGANVLTF.

The CDR3 bases are TGCAGCGTTGAAGGACAGGGGGCGCGGACAGATACGCAGTATTTT. This sequence encodes CSVEGQGARTDTQYF. This chain uses TRBV29-1 with TRBJ2-3; 10 bases match TRBD1. CDR1 is SQVTM, CDR2 ANQGSEA, per germline. J gave up 3 bases and V 1 base, and 4 bases lay outside the gene matches. This CDR3 has 15 residues.

The CDR3 protein is CATSRDREQTVYEQYF. As DNA, the CDR3 is TGTGCCACCAGCAGAGACCGGGAACAAACAGTCTACGAGCAGTACTTC. This chain uses TRBV15 with TRBJ2-7; perhaps TRBD2 as D (5 bases). The CDR3 spans 16 residues. V lost 0 bases and J lost 3, with 15 bases in between. Germline V gene lookup returns CDR1 LNHNV and CDR2 YYDKDF (reference sequence).

This chain joins TRBV7-9 and TRBJ2-3; possible D gene TRBD2, 7 bases. Germline CDR1 and CDR2: SEHNR and FQNEAQ (reference sequence). Trimming took off 5 bases at V and 2 bases at J, with 11 bases between the two ends. The CDR3 spans 14 residues. CDR3 bases: TGTGCCAGCAGCCCCGGGGGGCCCACAGATACGCAGTATTTT. It encodes CASSPGGPTDTQYF.

This sequence joins TRBV5-1 and TRBJ1-1; perhaps TRBD1 as D (5 bases). Germline CDR1 reads SGHRS; CDR2 reads YFSETQ. Trimming took off 4 bases at V and 0 bases at J, with 13 bases between the two ends. The CDR3 has 15 residues. The CDR3 reads CASSPRGSVNTEAFF. DNA of the CDR3: TGCGCCAGCAGCCCCCGGGGCAGCGTGAACACTGAAGCTTTCTTT.

The chain couples TRBV15 to TRBJ2-1; TRBD1 might be the D (7 bases). This CDR3 is built from 15 residues. Trimming cost V 3 bases and J 8 bases, with 17 bases left between them. Germline V gene sequence: CDR1 LNHNV, CDR2 YYDKDF (reference sequence). Written as DNA, the CDR3 is TGTGCCACCAGCAGGGCAGGGGGGATTCTAGATGAGCAGTTCTTC. Translating it yields CATSRAGGILDEQFF.

This chain uses TRBV6-6 with TRBJ2-2, with TRBD2 as a possible D gene (6 bases). The CDR3 is made up of 14 amino acids. V was shortened by 7 bases and J by 3 bases, with 12 bases between the two germline ends. The germline V gene has CDR1 MNHNY and CDR2 SVGAGI (reference sequence). The CDR3 sequence: CASTKRLDTGELFF. The CDR3 coding sequence is TGTGCCAGCACTAAAAGACTAGACACCGGGGAGCTGTTTTTT.

This clone was recorded a few times. This chain joins TRBV2 and TRBJ1-2, with 12 bases that match TRBD1. This CDR3 is built from 15 residues. Germline loops: CDR1 SNHLY, CDR2 FYNNEI. Trimming took 8 bases from V and 4 from J; bases not matched to a gene: 8. The DNA of the CDR3 is TGTGCCAGCGCTAGGGACAGGGGGCTCTTCTATGGCTACACCTTC. Translating it yields CASARDRGLFYGYTF.

The chain combines TRBV11-2 with TRBJ1-3; perhaps TRBD1 as D (5 bases). Germline CDR1 and CDR2: SGHAT and FQNNGV. The V end was cut by 5 bases, the J end by 2 bases, with 13 bases between. The CDR3 loop spans 15 amino acids. The CDR3: CASSLIAGAGNTIYF. The CDR3 DNA sequence: TGTGCCAGCAGCCTGATTGCGGGGGCTGGAAACACCATATATTTT.

V is TRBV20-1 and J is TRBJ2-3; D unresolved. The length of the CDR3 is 11 residues. Germline loops: CDR1 DFQATT, CDR2 SNEGSKA (reference sequence). The germline V and J ends were trimmed by 1 base and 7 bases, with 6 bases remaining between them. CDR3 loop: CSARGAYTQYF. In DNA form, the CDR3 reads TGCAGTGCTAGAGGGGCCTATACGCAGTATTTT.

This rearrangement joins TRBV15 to TRBJ1-5; D might be TRBD1 (6 bases). The CDR3 is made up of 16 amino acids. Germline CDR1 is LNHNV and CDR2 is YYDKDF (reference sequence). With 6 bases removed from V and 2 bases from J, the gap between germline ends came to 17 bases. CDR3 DNA sequence: TGTGCCACCAGAAGGCGGGGGCAGGATGGCAATCAGCCCCAGCATTTT. This encodes CATRRRGQDGNQPQHF.

This clone has a single count. The chain employs TRBV5-1 and TRBJ2-2; D perhaps matches TRBD2 (6 bases). Germline V gives CDR1 SGHRS, CDR2 YFSETQ. The CDR3 runs 14 residues. The V gene lost 4 bases and the J gene lost 6 bases, with 13 bases spanning the gap. CDR3 sequence reads: CASSQGPGAGELFF. The CDR3 DNA reads as TGCGCCAGCAGCCAGGGACCGGGAGCCGGGGAGCTGTTTTTT.

V gene TRBV13 combines with J gene TRBJ2-3, with 7 bases identical to TRBD2. The CDR3 is made up of 17 amino acids. CDR1 PRHDT and CDR2 FYEKMQ come from the germline V gene (reference sequence). With V trimmed by 5 bases and J by 2 bases, 13 bases remained unmatched. The CDR3 reads CASSPPAGAGDTDTQYF. DNA of the CDR3: TGTGCCAGCAGCCCCCCGGCCGGGGCGGGAGACACAGATACGCAGTATTTT.

This clone was picked up a small number of times. This chain joins TRBV10-3 and TRBJ2-5; 7 nucleotides match TRBD1. V lost 4 bases to trimming and J lost 5 bases; unmatched junction nucleotides: 4. The CDR3 has 13 amino acids. From germline, CDR1 is ENHRY and CDR2 SYGVKD. CDR3 bases: TGTGCCATCAGTGGACAGGGTTCGGAGACCCAGTACTTC. It codes for CAISGQGSETQYF.

This chain connects TRBV5-1 to TRBJ1-2; 10 bases agree with TRBD1. The length of the CDR3 is 15 residues. The V segment lost 6 bases and the J segment 4 bases; nucleotides outside the gene matches: 9. Germline V gene lookup returns CDR1 SGHRS and CDR2 YFSETQ. The CDR3 reads CASKETGGFVYGYTF. The CDR3 DNA reads TGCGCCAGCAAGGAGACAGGGGGCTTCGTCTATGGCTACACCTTC.

Concerning this clone: A read error may account for a junction end that differs from germline. The genes are TRBV14 and TRBJ1-1; a weak D match, TRBD1 (5 bases). The CDR3 has 13 amino acids. The germline V gene has CDR1 SGHDN and CDR2 FVKESK. The CDR3 region is CAGSQDRNTEAFF. In DNA, the CDR3 is TGTGCCGGCAGCCAAGACAGGAACACTGAAGCTTTCTTT.

The genes are TRBV28 and TRBJ1-4, with a tentative D call TRBD1 (6 bases). The CDR3 length is 14 residues. V lost 6 bases and J lost 4, with 12 bases in between. Germline V gene sequence: CDR1 MDHEN, CDR2 SYDVKM. The CDR3 bases are TGTGCCAGCAGCACGGGACAAAGTAATGAAAAACTGTTTTTT. Protein sequence: CASSTGQSNEKLFF.

V usage is TRBV4-2 and J usage is TRBJ2-7, with TRBD2 matching over 9 bases. Unmatched junction bases numbered 12, after V lost 3 bases and J lost 3 bases. Germline lookup yields CDR1 LGHNA and CDR2 YNFKEQ. The CDR3 totals 17 residues. This CDR3 reads CASSHPSIAGAFYEQYF. In nucleotides, the CDR3 is TGTGCCAGCAGCCACCCATCTATAGCGGGAGCTTTCTACGAGCAGTACTTC.

The chain carries TRBV4-3 and TRBJ2-3, with a tentative D call TRBD2 (6 bases). CDR3 length: 16 residues. CDR1 LGHNA and CDR2 YSLEER come from the germline V gene. V was pared by 4 bases and J by 0 bases, with 14 bases between. This CDR3 is CASSRDSGTSTDTQYF. In nucleotides, the CDR3 is TGCGCCAGCAGCCGTGATAGCGGAACTAGCACAGATACGCAGTATTTT.

The chain couples TRBV29-1 to TRBJ2-7, with D tentatively TRBD1 or TRBD2 (5 bases each). The V and J ends lost 3 bases and 3 bases respectively, with 9 bases between them. The CDR3 totals 12 residues. Per germline, CDR1 SQVTM and CDR2 ANQGSEA. This CDR3 is CSVEGPNYEQYF. As DNA, the CDR3 is TGCAGCGTTGAGGGACCCAACTACGAGCAGTACTTC.

The V gene is TRBV5-4, the J gene TRBJ1-4, with TRBD1 matching 8 bases. The CDR3 runs 17 residues. V lost 4 bases to trimming and J lost 4 bases; unmatched junction nucleotides: 12. CDR1 is SGHNT, CDR2 YYREEE, per germline (reference sequence). The CDR3 is CASSPIPGTGGNEKLFF. The DNA of the CDR3 is TGTGCCAGCAGCCCTATTCCGGGGACAGGAGGTAATGAAAAACTGTTTTTT. The entire variable domain, with the rest obtained from reference TRBV5-4 and TRBJ1-4, is as follows: ETGVTQSPTHLIKTRGQQVTLRCSSQSGHNTVSWYQQALGQGPQFIFQYYREEENGRGNFPPRFSGLQFPNYSSELNVNALELDDSALYLCASSPIPGTGGNEKLFFGSGTQLSVL.

This chain links TRBV27 with TRBJ2-7, with D perhaps matching TRBD2 (6 bases). CDR3 length: 16 amino acids. Trimming left V 5 bases short and J 0 bases short, with 17 bases between. CDR1 is MNHEY, CDR2 SMNVEV, per germline (reference sequence). DNA for the CDR3: TGTGCCAGCAGTCTCCTAGGGACTGCTTCCTCCTACGAGCAGTACTTC. It codes for CASSLLGTASSYEQYF.

DNA for the CDR3: TGTGCCAGCAGCTTGGCGGAAGCAGAGACCCAGTACTTC. Amino acids: CASSLAEAETQYF. V is TRBV5-4 and J is TRBJ2-5; D unresolved. Germline CDR1 and CDR2: SGHNT and YYREEE (reference sequence). The V end lost 0 bases, the J end lost 4 bases, and 7 bases lay between the germline ends. The CDR3 has 13 amino acids.

About this clone itself: A read error may produce the germline difference seen at one junction end. The J gene is TRBJ1-1, the V gene TRBV11-2; D call uncertain. This CDR3 contains 13 residues. Looked up from germline, CDR1 is SGHAT and CDR2 is FQNNGV. The CDR3 region is CAGSLVGNTEAFF. The CDR3 region has the DNA TGTGCCGGCAGCTTAGTTGGGAACACTGAAGCTTTCTTT.

V gene TRBV5-4 combines with J gene TRBJ2-3; 7 bases match TRBD1. The length of the CDR3 is 15 residues. Trimming took 3 bases from V and 0 from J; bases not matched to a gene: 4. Germline CDR1 is SGHNT and CDR2 is YYREEE (reference sequence). CDR3 region: CASSYPGQSTDTQYF. The CDR3 nucleotides read TGTGCCAGCAGCTATCCGGGACAGAGCACAGATACGCAGTATTTT.

The V and J genes are TRBV7-6 and TRBJ2-5; no clear D gene. Germline CDR1 and CDR2: SGHVS and FNYEAQ. There are 13 residues in the CDR3. Trimming removed 4 bases at V and 5 bases at J, with 11 bases between. CDR3 region: CASSSRVGETQYF. In DNA form, the CDR3 reads TGTGCCAGCAGCTCAAGGGTGGGGGAGACCCAGTACTTC.

V and J are TRBV5-1 and TRBJ2-7, with a tentative D call TRBD1 (5 bases). The CDR3 has 14 amino acids. The V gene lost 0 bases and the J gene lost 3 bases, with 10 bases spanning the gap. CDR1 and CDR2 (germline): SGHRS, YFSETQ. The CDR3 is CASSLARQGYEQYF. DNA for the CDR3: TGCGCCAGCAGCTTGGCCCGTCAGGGCTACGAGCAGTACTTC. Looking up the rest from reference TRBV5-1 and TRBJ2-7 gives the full variable domain: KAGVTQTPRYLIKTRGQQVTLSCSPISGHRSVSWYQQTPGQGLQFLFEYFSETQRNKGNFPGRFSGRQFSNSRSEMNVSTLELGDSALYLCASSLARQGYEQYFGPGTRLTVT.